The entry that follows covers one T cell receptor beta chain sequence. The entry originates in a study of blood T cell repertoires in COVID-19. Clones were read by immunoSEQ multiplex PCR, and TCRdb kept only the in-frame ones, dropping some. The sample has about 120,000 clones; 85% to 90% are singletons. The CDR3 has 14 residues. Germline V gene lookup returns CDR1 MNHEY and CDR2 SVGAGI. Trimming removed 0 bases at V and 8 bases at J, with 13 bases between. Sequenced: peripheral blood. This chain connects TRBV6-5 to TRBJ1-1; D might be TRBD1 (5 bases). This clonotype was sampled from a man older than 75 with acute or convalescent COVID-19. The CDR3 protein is CASSYSLAGPEAFF. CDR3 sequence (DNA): TGTGCCAGCAGTTACTCTTTGGCAGGGCCCGAAGCTTTCTTT.